The sample holds many counts of the clone carrying this TCR beta chain. No antigen is known for it. This record comes from a study of T-cell memory formation after mild COVID-19. Findings of the study overall: Memory from before infection featured some responding clones, which suggests cross-reactive memory joined. Among clones contracting day 15 to 85, CD4/CD8 was balanced, whereas later expanders leaned CD4+. Among CD4+ contracting clones, most were CM and EM, and CD8+ ones EMRA.

Using its own MiXCR run on the 5' RACE reads, TCRdb lists one record per CDR3 protein. The table shows some 290,000 distinct CDR3 sequences, with 15% to 20% occurring only once. This CDR3 spans 13 amino acids. CDR1 and CDR2 (germline): SGHTA, FQGNSA. V dropped 5 bases and J dropped 3 bases, with 11 bases sitting between them. The genes are TRBV7-2 and TRBJ2-7; D is ambiguous. This TCR was recovered from a man younger than 35 who had mild COVID-19 (a few samples of this study predate the infection). Cell type and time point are not known. The specimen was PBMCs or a T cell subset sorted from them (not recorded which). DNA for the CDR3: TGTGCCAGCAGCCCGGACGGCTACTACGAGCAGTACTTC. Protein sequence: CASSPDGYYEQYF.